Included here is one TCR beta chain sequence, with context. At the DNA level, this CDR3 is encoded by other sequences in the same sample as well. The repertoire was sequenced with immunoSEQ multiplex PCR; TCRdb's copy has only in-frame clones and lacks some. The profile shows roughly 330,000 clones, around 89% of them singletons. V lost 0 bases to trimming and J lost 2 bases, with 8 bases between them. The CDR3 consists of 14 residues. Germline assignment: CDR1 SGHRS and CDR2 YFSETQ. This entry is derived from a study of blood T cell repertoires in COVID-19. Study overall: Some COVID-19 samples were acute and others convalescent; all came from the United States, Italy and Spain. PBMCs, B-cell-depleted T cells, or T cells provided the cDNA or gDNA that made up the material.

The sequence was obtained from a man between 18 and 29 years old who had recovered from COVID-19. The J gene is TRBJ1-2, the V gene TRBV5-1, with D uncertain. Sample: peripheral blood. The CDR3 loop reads CASSLDSENYGYTF. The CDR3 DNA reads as TGCGCCAGCAGCTTGGACAGTGAAAACTATGGCTACACCTTC.